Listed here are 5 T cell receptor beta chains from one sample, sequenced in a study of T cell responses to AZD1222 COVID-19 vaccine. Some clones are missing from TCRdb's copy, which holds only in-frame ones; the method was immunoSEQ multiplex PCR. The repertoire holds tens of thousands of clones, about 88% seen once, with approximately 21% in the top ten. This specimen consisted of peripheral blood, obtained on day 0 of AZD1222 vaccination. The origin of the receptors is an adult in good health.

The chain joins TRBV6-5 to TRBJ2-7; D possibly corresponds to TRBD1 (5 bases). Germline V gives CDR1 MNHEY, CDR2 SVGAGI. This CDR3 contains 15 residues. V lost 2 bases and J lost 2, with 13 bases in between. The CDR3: CASSYSQGSPYEQYF. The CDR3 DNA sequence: TGTGCCAGCAGTTACAGCCAGGGATCTCCCTACGAGCAGTACTTC.

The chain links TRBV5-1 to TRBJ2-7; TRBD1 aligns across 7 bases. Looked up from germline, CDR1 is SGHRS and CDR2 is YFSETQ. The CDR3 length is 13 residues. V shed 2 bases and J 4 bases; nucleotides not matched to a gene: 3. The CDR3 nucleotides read TGCGCCAGCAGCTTACAGGGGAATTACGAGCAGTACTTC. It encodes CASSLQGNYEQYF.

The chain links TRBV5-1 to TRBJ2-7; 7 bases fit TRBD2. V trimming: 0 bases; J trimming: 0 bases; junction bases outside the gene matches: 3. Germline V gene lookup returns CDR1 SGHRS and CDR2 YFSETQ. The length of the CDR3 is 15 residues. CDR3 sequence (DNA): TGCGCCAGCAGCTTGGGAGCGGGATCCTCCTACGAGCAGTACTTC. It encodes CASSLGAGSSYEQYF.

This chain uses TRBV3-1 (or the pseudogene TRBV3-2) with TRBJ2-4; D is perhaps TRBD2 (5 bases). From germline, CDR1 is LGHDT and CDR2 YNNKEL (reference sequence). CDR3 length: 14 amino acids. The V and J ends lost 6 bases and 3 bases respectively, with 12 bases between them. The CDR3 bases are TGTGCCAGCAGTGGAGGAGGAGTCAAAAACATTCAGTACTTC. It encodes CASSGGGVKNIQYF.

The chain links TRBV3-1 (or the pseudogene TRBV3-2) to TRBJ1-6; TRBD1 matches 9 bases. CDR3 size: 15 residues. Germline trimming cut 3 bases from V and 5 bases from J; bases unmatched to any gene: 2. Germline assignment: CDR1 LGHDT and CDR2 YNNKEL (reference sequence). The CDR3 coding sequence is TGTGCCAGCAGCCACGGACAGGGGAATAATTCACCCCTCCACTTT. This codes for CASSHGQGNNSPLHF.